This T cell receptor (beta chain) stems from a study of cytomegalovirus exposure and HLA in healthy donors. Regarding the study as a whole: Later analysis revealed greater clonal expansion in HLA-associated TCR beta chains than in equally common others.

This CDR3 is built from 14 residues. Trimming took 8 bases from V and 5 from J; bases not matched to a gene: 9. Per the germline V gene, CDR1 is MNHNS and CDR2 is SASEGT. A note on this clone: Its cognate antigen is unknown.

The PCR was carried out with 60 Vbeta primers and 13 Jbeta primers. As processed by the authors: Later work found 80 million to 85 million unique TCR beta chains, with about 10 million shared. Sequenced by immunoSEQ multiplex PCR; TCRdb stores in-frame clones only, minus some. From that table come the V and J calls and clone size; the DNA was used to work out D and trimming. The table records 85,000 to 100,000 clones, more than 60% of them present only once. What was sequenced was PBMCs. The sequence was obtained from a man aged 50-59 years in good health and CMV-seropositive. The rearrangement links TRBV6-1 to TRBJ1-5; 7 nucleotides line up with TRBD1. CDR3 nucleotides: TGTGCCAGCCTGGGGCAGGGGGGCCATCAGCCCCAGCATTTT. Amino acids: CASLGQGGHQPQHF.